The clone carrying this T cell receptor (beta chain) was seen more than once but under ten times. Its antigen is unidentified. With 5 bases clipped from V and 4 bases from J, the junction kept 8 bases outside the gene matches. Germline values: CDR1 SGHVS, CDR2 FNYEAQ. CDR3 size: 15 residues. This sample is drawn from a study of glioma-infiltrating T cells after dendritic cell vaccination. Looking at the study overall: Patients received autologous tumor lysate-pulsed dendritic cell vaccination between about 2002 and 2013. General study results and limits: TCR clonality showed no direct relationship with survival.

Up to roughly 2 ug genomic DNA was used for TCRB CDR3 amplification. Amplification used 60 V beta primers and 13 J beta primers. The repertoire was sequenced with immunoSEQ multiplex PCR; TCRdb's copy has only in-frame clones and lacks some. Counted here are fewer than 85,000 clones, around 81% occurring once; the ten biggest clones make up 6.5% to 10%. The source of this sequence is a human donor with glioblastoma. The source material was blood, sampled before dendritic cell vaccination. This sequence joins TRBV7-6 and TRBJ2-1; 7 nucleotides align to TRBD1. The CDR3 DNA is TGTGCCAGCAGCCCATCAGGGGGTGGTTACAATGAGCAGTTCTTC. This codes for CASSPSGGGYNEQFF.